A selection of T cell receptor beta chains follows, all from one sample in a study of T cell responses to AZD1222 COVID-19 vaccine. Sequencing was performed with immunoSEQ multiplex PCR; in TCRdb, only in-frame clones are kept and a portion is missing. The sample consists of about 99,000 clones, over 75% of them appearing once. Sequencing used peripheral blood, obtained on day 0 of AZD1222 vaccination. These receptors all stem from an adult in good health. The CDR3 runs from the conserved cysteine through the conserved F or W. D genes are given only for firm matches. Rows may omit the clone size; those that give it use once, few, many or a size class.

CDR3aa: CASSPQGNTIYF; CDR3nt: TGTGCCAGCAGCCCCCAAGGAAACACCATATATTTT; abundance: -; j_gene: TRBJ1-3; v_gene: TRBV11-2; d_gene: -
CDR3aa: CASSDSGQGAYGYTF; CDR3nt: TGTGCCAGCTCAGACTCGGGACAGGGGGCGTATGGCTACACCTTC; abundance: -; j_gene: TRBJ1-2; v_gene: TRBV18; d_gene: TRBD1
CDR3aa: CASRLTGGRGNSPLHF; CDR3nt: TGTGCCAGCAGGTTAACAGGGGGAAGGGGGAATTCACCCCTCCACTTT; abundance: -; j_gene: TRBJ1-6; v_gene: TRBV27; d_gene: TRBD1
CDR3aa: CASSSGLYEQYF; CDR3nt: TGTGCCAGCAGTTCAGGCCTCTACGAGCAGTACTTC; abundance: -; j_gene: TRBJ2-7; v_gene: TRBV27; d_gene: -
CDR3aa: CASSLGRSVEQFF; CDR3nt: TGTGCCAGCAGCCTAGGCAGAAGCGTGGAGCAGTTCTTC; abundance: -; j_gene: TRBJ2-1; v_gene: TRBV11-2; d_gene: -
CDR3aa: CASSQGSGVNNEQFF; CDR3nt: TGCGCCAGCAGCCAAGGAAGCGGCGTGAACAATGAGCAGTTCTTC; abundance: -; j_gene: TRBJ2-1; v_gene: TRBV4-3; d_gene: -
CDR3aa: CATSRVGTGGDTQYF; CDR3nt: TGTGCCACCAGCAGAGTGGGGACAGGGGGAGATACGCAGTATTTT; abundance: -; j_gene: TRBJ2-3; v_gene: TRBV15; d_gene: TRBD1
CDR3aa: CASSLVPGGSGELFF; CDR3nt: TGCGCCAGCAGCTTGGTCCCAGGGGGTTCCGGGGAGCTGTTTTTT; abundance: -; j_gene: TRBJ2-2; v_gene: TRBV5-1; d_gene: TRBD1
CDR3aa: CASSLGTGYGYTF; CDR3nt: TGTGCCAGCAGTTTAGGGACAGGGTATGGCTACACCTTC; abundance: -; j_gene: TRBJ1-2; v_gene: TRBV12-3/TRBV12-4; d_gene: TRBD1
CDR3aa: CSASPGTGPQETQYF; CDR3nt: TGCAGTGCTAGTCCTGGGACAGGACCGCAAGAGACCCAGTACTTC; abundance: once; j_gene: TRBJ2-5; v_gene: TRBV20-1; d_gene: TRBD1
CDR3aa: CASTGVDQPQHF; CDR3nt: TGTGCCAGCACAGGGGTGGACCAGCCCCAGCATTTT; abundance: -; j_gene: TRBJ1-5; v_gene: TRBV7-9; d_gene: -
CDR3aa: CASSPNPVETQYF; CDR3nt: TGTGCCAGCAGCCCCAATCCTGTTGAGACCCAGTACTTC; abundance: -; j_gene: TRBJ2-5; v_gene: TRBV7-2; d_gene: -
CDR3aa: CASSFSVNVPAYNEQFF; CDR3nt: TGTGCCAGCAGTTTTTCGGTAAATGTTCCAGCCTACAATGAGCAGTTCTTC; abundance: -; j_gene: TRBJ2-1; v_gene: TRBV6-2/TRBV6-3; d_gene: -
CDR3aa: CASSAYYEQYF; CDR3nt: TGTGCCAGCAGCGCTTACTACGAGCAGTACTTC; abundance: -; j_gene: TRBJ2-7; v_gene: TRBV11-2; d_gene: -
CDR3aa: CASSLDRSGGTEAFF; CDR3nt: TGTGCCAGCAGCTTAGACCGTTCCGGGGGGACTGAAGCTTTCTTT; abundance: -; j_gene: TRBJ1-1; v_gene: TRBV11-2; d_gene: -
CDR3aa: CAWSVDSNNSPLHF; CDR3nt: TGTGCCTGGAGTGTGGACAGCAATAATTCACCCCTCCACTTT; abundance: -; j_gene: TRBJ1-6; v_gene: TRBV30; d_gene: -
CDR3aa: CASSQDPTSGSYNEQFF; CDR3nt: TGTGCCAGCAGCCAAGATCCGACTAGCGGGAGCTACAATGAGCAGTTCTTC; abundance: -; j_gene: TRBJ2-1; v_gene: TRBV14; d_gene: TRBD2
CDR3aa: CASPPRQGTADRYEQYF; CDR3nt: TGTGCTAGCCCACCAAGACAAGGGACAGCAGATCGCTACGAGCAGTACTTC; abundance: -; j_gene: TRBJ2-7; v_gene: TRBV12-5; d_gene: TRBD1
CDR3aa: CASSEGTTNEKLFF; CDR3nt: TGTGCCAGCAGCGAGGGGACAACTAATGAAAAACTGTTTTTT; abundance: -; j_gene: TRBJ1-4; v_gene: TRBV28; d_gene: -
CDR3aa: CASSQDFGGTFYGYTF; CDR3nt: TGCGCCAGCAGCCAAGATTTCGGGGGCACCTTCTATGGCTACACCTTC; abundance: -; j_gene: TRBJ1-2; v_gene: TRBV4-3; d_gene: -